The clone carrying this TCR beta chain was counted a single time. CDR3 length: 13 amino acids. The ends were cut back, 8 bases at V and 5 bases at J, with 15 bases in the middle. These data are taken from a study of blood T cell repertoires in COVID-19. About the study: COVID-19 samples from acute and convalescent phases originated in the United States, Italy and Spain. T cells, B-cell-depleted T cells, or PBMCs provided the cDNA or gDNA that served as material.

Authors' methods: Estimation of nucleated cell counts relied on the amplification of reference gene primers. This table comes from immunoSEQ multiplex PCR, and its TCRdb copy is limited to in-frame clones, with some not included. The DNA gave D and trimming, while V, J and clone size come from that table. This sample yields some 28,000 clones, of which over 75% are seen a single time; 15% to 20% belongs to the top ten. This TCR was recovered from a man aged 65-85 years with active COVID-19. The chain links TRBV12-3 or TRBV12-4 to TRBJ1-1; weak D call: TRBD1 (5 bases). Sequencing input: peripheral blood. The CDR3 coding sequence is TGTGCCAGCGGGTCTTGGGGGGTAACTGAAGCTTTCTTT. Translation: CASGSWGVTEAFF.